Listed below are T cell receptor beta chains from one sample, sequenced in a study of cytomegalovirus exposure and HLA in healthy donors. The protocol was immunoSEQ multiplex PCR, while the TCRdb copy is restricted to in-frame clones and leaves out a portion. The data include about 25,000 clones; the top ten clones carry 15% to 20%. The source material was PBMCs. All receptors come from a male donor in good health and CMV-seropositive. The CDR3 runs from the conserved cysteine through the conserved F or W. A D gene is named only where the DNA matches it firmly.

V gene	J gene	D gene	CDR3 protein	CDR3 DNA
TRBV20-1	TRBJ2-1	TRBD1	CSLSGQEFF	TGCAGTCTTTCTGGACAGGAGTTCTTC
TRBV28	TRBJ2-7	TRBD1	CASCDLQGAVYEQYF	TGTGCCAGCTGCGACTTACAGGGGGCGGTCTACGAGCAGTACTTC
TRBV19	TRBJ2-7	TRBD2	CASSRLAGRYEQYF	TGTGCCAGTAGTCGACTAGCGGGGAGATACGAGCAGTACTTC
TRBV18	TRBJ2-6	TRBD1	CASSPLQGRAAGANVLTF	TGTGCCAGCTCACCCCTACAGGGGCGGGCAGCTGGGGCCAACGTCCTGACTTTC
TRBV7-2	TRBJ2-2	-	CASSRFSGTNTGELFF	TGTGCCAGCAGCAGATTTTCCGGGACGAACACCGGGGAGCTGTTTTTT
TRBV29-1	TRBJ2-2	-	CSVRDRLNTGELFF	TGCAGCGTTAGAGACAGGTTGAACACCGGGGAGCTGTTTTTT
TRBV4-1	TRBJ2-7	-	CASSQDLAVNSYEQYF	TGCGCCAGCAGCCAAGATTTAGCAGTTAACTCCTACGAGCAGTACTTC
TRBV5-1	TRBJ1-2	-	CASSLDTGNYGYTF	TGCGCCAGCAGCTTGGACACGGGGAACTATGGCTACACCTTC
TRBV5-5	TRBJ1-1	TRBD1	CASSLGAGGGFNTEAFF	TGTGCCAGCAGCTTGGGCGCAGGGGGAGGTTTTAACACTGAAGCTTTCTTT
TRBV19	TRBJ2-7	TRBD1	CASSFGQGLEQYF	TGTGCCAGTAGCTTTGGACAGGGGCTCGAGCAGTACTTC
TRBV29-1	TRBJ1-2	-	CSVADSFSYGYTF	TGCAGCGTTGCGGACAGTTTCTCCTATGGCTACACCTTC
TRBV5-1	TRBJ1-3	-	CASSLAESGNTIYF	TGCGCCAGCAGCTTGGCAGAATCTGGAAACACCATATATTTT
TRBV28	TRBJ1-2	-	CASGTPGFGGYTF	TGTGCCAGCGGGACACCTGGCTTCGGTGGCTACACCTTC
TRBV29-1	TRBJ2-2	TRBD2	CSVRGQRGPNTGELFF	TGCAGCGTTCGTGGGCAGCGGGGGCCGAACACCGGGGAGCTGTTTTTT
TRBV5-1	TRBJ2-6	-	CASSLDGRFRSGANVLTF	TGCGCCAGCAGCTTGGATGGCAGGTTCAGATCTGGGGCCAACGTCCTGACTTTC
TRBV27	TRBJ1-1	TRBD1	CASSLLSRAGGSTEAFF	TGTGCCAGCAGTTTATTATCCCGGGCAGGGGGAAGCACTGAAGCTTTCTTT
TRBV10-1	TRBJ1-1	-	CASSESTGGNTEAFF	TGCGCCAGCAGTGAGTCAACGGGGGGGAACACTGAAGCTTTCTTT
TRBV6-4	TRBJ2-7	-	CASSPRETDEQYF	TGTGCCAGCAGCCCTAGAGAAACCGACGAGCAGTACTTC
TRBV5-1	TRBJ2-7	-	CASSLVQGGEQYF	TGCGCCAGCAGCTTGGTCCAGGGGGGCGAGCAGTACTTC
TRBV25-1	TRBJ1-1	TRBD1	CASGRGTEAFF	TGTGCCAGCGGCAGGGGGACTGAAGCTTTCTTT
TRBV7-9	TRBJ2-3	-	CASSSRFSDTQYF	TGTGCCAGCAGCTCCCGTTTCTCGGATACGCAGTATTTT
TRBV19	TRBJ1-1	-	CASSIGAVGGTEAFF	TGTGCCAGTAGTATAGGGGCAGTCGGGGGCACTGAAGCTTTCTTT
TRBV11-3	TRBJ2-7	TRBD2	CASSGGRGFVYEQYF	TGTGCCAGCAGCGGAGGGAGGGGTTTCGTGTACGAGCAGTACTTC
TRBV5-1	TRBJ2-7	-	CASSLGGAEQYF	TGCGCCAGCAGCTTGGGGGGAGCCGAGCAGTACTTC
TRBV5-1	TRBJ2-1	-	CASSLTDYVEQFF	TGCGCCAGCAGCTTAACGGACTATGTCGAGCAGTTCTTC
TRBV5-1	TRBJ1-6	TRBD1	CASSFRTGTNSPLHF	TGCGCCAGCAGCTTTCGGACAGGGACCAATTCACCCCTCCACTTT
TRBV25-1	TRBJ1-6	-	CASSEWGSANSPLHF	TGTGCCAGCAGTGAGTGGGGCAGTGCAAATTCACCCCTCCACTTT
TRBV4-3	TRBJ2-2	-	CASSQDRGAWTGELFF	TGCGCCAGCAGCCAAGATAGGGGCGCGTGGACCGGGGAGCTGTTTTTT
TRBV6-5	TRBJ1-5	-	CASSNRDRQPQHF	TGTGCCAGCAGTAACAGGGATCGTCAGCCCCAGCATTTT
TRBV30	TRBJ2-7	TRBD1	CAWSTGTGVHEQYF	TGTGCCTGGAGTACCGGGACAGGGGTCCACGAGCAGTACTTC
TRBV19	TRBJ1-2	-	CASSIPGHYGYTF	TGTGCCAGTAGTATCCCAGGTCATTATGGCTACACCTTC
TRBV13	TRBJ1-2	-	CASSLWGSSPYGYTF	TGTGCCAGCAGCTTGTGGGGCTCGAGCCCTTATGGCTACACCTTC
TRBV2	TRBJ1-1	-	CASIRGGVRNTEAFF	TGTGCCAGCATTCGGGGGGGGGTCCGTAACACTGAAGCTTTCTTT
TRBV5-1	TRBJ2-2	TRBD1	CASSTGTGPTGELFF	TGCGCCAGCAGCACCGGGACAGGTCCAACCGGGGAGCTGTTTTTT
TRBV6-4	TRBJ2-1	-	CASSETGESTNEQFF	TGTGCCAGCAGTGAAACGGGGGAAAGTACCAATGAGCAGTTCTTC
TRBV19	TRBJ1-3	-	CASKDISGGNTIYF	TGTGCCAGTAAAGACATTAGTGGAGGAAACACCATATATTTT
TRBV28	TRBJ1-2	TRBD1	CASATGTYGYTF	TGTGCCAGCGCGACAGGGACCTATGGCTACACCTTC
TRBV7-9	TRBJ1-2	-	CASSPPPDRPPNYGYTF	TGTGCCAGCAGCCCCCCCCCAGACAGGCCCCCTAACTATGGCTACACCTTC
TRBV18	TRBJ1-1	-	CASSPLAGDTEAFF	TGTGCCAGCTCACCACTGGCAGGGGACACTGAAGCTTTCTTT
TRBV6-5	TRBJ2-7	TRBD1	CASSLSTGNSYEQYF	TGTGCCAGCAGCCTATCGACAGGGAACTCCTACGAGCAGTACTTC
TRBV19	TRBJ1-5	TRBD1	CASSPRQGSWAHQPQHF	TGTGCCAGTAGTCCACGACAGGGCTCCTGGGCACATCAGCCCCAGCATTTT
TRBV4-2	TRBJ1-3	-	CASSLDRTGNTIYF	TGTGCCAGCAGCCTTGACAGAACTGGAAACACCATATATTTT
TRBV7-8	TRBJ2-2	-	CASSLRTINTGELFF	TGTGCCAGCAGCTTAAGGACTATAAACACCGGGGAGCTGTTTTTT
TRBV7-2	TRBJ2-1	TRBD2	CASSLEAGNYNEQFF	TGTGCCAGCAGCTTAGAAGCGGGAAATTACAATGAGCAGTTCTTC
TRBV10-2	TRBJ1-2	TRBD1	CASSESGTGDYGYTF	TGCGCCAGCAGTGAGTCAGGGACAGGAGACTATGGCTACACCTTC
TRBV5-1	TRBJ2-2	TRBD1	CASSRRQGNTGELFF	TGCGCCAGCAGCCGAAGACAGGGTAACACCGGGGAGCTGTTTTTT
TRBV30	TRBJ2-3	-	CAWSVGGADTQYF	TGTGCCTGGAGTGTAGGGGGGGCAGATACGCAGTATTTT
TRBV10-3	TRBJ1-2	TRBD1	CAITNRRTGSLNGYTF	TGTGCCATCACGAATCGTCGGACAGGGAGCTTAAATGGCTACACCTTC
TRBV29-1	TRBJ2-3	-	CSVDWGQDTQYF	TGCAGCGTTGATTGGGGACAAGATACGCAGTATTTT
TRBV4-2	TRBJ2-7	-	CASSSGETSVYEQYF	TGTGCCAGCAGCTCCGGAGAGACTTCGGTCTACGAGCAGTACTTC
TRBV30	TRBJ2-7	TRBD1	CAWSRTGASYEQYF	TGTGCCTGGAGTAGGACAGGGGCATCCTACGAGCAGTACTTC
TRBV6-5	TRBJ2-7	TRBD2	CASSKLGDYYEQYF	TGTGCCAGCAGTAAACTGGGGGACTACTACGAGCAGTACTTC
TRBV28	TRBJ1-2	TRBD1	CASRYSGTVTSYGYTF	TGTGCCAGCAGATACTCCGGGACAGTGACTAGCTATGGCTACACCTTC
TRBV29-1	TRBJ1-1	-	CSVTGGWGMNTEAFF	TGCAGCGTGACGGGGGGTTGGGGTATGAACACTGAAGCTTTCTTT
TRBV30	TRBJ2-3	TRBD2	CAGHGAGVADTQYF	TGTGCCGGCCATGGAGCGGGAGTTGCAGATACGCAGTATTTT
TRBV6-5	TRBJ2-7	-	CASSGRTPTYEQYF	TGTGCCAGCAGTGGTCGGACACCTACCTACGAGCAGTACTTC
TRBV29-1	TRBJ2-1	-	CSVGPLFNNEQFF	TGCAGCGTGGGGCCTTTATTTAACAATGAGCAGTTCTTC
TRBV9	TRBJ1-2	-	CASSVAPGVPGYTF	TGTGCCAGCAGCGTAGCCCCAGGGGTACCTGGCTACACCTTC
TRBV18	TRBJ1-2	-	CASSPSSGLEGYTF	TGTGCCAGCTCACCATCCTCAGGGCTCGAAGGCTACACCTTC
TRBV4-3	TRBJ2-7	-	CASSQGISGPEQYF	TGCGCCAGCAGCCAAGGCATTAGCGGCCCCGAGCAGTACTTC